This T cell receptor (beta chain) was identified in a study of metastatic and nonmetastatic thyroid tumors. Across the whole study: The comparison covered peripheral blood and tumor or nodule tissue in malignant and benign thyroid patients.

TCRdb recomputed clones from the PCR reads via MiXCR. The data contain roughly 15,000 clones, roughly 25% of them singletons. CDR3 length: 13 amino acids. Trimming stripped 0 bases from V and 3 bases from J, with 6 bases between. Germline V lookup: CDR1 LNHNV, CDR2 YYDKDF (reference sequence). This clone is judged medium-sized (0.01 to 0.1%). Each patient came to thyroid surgery without any prior treatment (of any kind). The chain carries TRBV15 and TRBJ2-7; D gene uncertain. Sequenced: tumor tissue. This TCR came from a female donor with papillary thyroid cancer or a benign thyroid nodule (not recorded which). Some clones in this sample may be carry-over from other donors' samples. CDR3 amino acids: CATSREYIYEQYF. In DNA, the CDR3 is TGTGCCACCAGCAGAGAGTACATCTACGAGCAGTACTTC.